Here is one TCR beta chain with its context. Its antigen is not identified. The sample belongs to a study of cytomegalovirus exposure and HLA in healthy donors. The CDR3 length is 16 residues. In germline, CDR1 is MGHRA, CDR2 YSYEKL. V was cut by 0 bases and J by 2 bases, with 12 bases left in between. Overall study findings and caveats: Reportedly, fewer N-insertions than the 666-donor mean appeared in an Asian-associated ancestry cluster in a later analysis.

Researchers ran the PCR with 60 Vbeta and 13 Jbeta primers. Clones were read by immunoSEQ multiplex PCR, and TCRdb kept only the in-frame ones, dropping some. This sample's table reports some 200,000 clones. The receptor was derived from a boy under 18 in good health and CMV-seronegative. The chain couples TRBV4-1 to TRBJ2-3; tentatively, D is TRBD2 (6 bases). The sequencing input was PBMCs. This chain's CDR3 is CASSQEISGDTDTQYF. The CDR3 bases are TGCGCCAGCAGCCAAGAGATATCGGGAGACACAGATACGCAGTATTTT.